One and the same sample provided the 28 T cell receptor beta chains below, sequenced in a study of T-cell reconstitution after alpha-beta-depleted transplantation in children. This sample's TCRbeta library carried unique molecular identifier barcodes. Using its own MiXCR run on the PCR reads, TCRdb lists one record per CDR3 protein. The sample contains hundreds of thousands of distinct CDR3 sequences, about an eighth of which appear only once. Sequenced material: PBMCs, mostly from graft donor cells, taken 360 days after TCRalphabeta/CD19-depleted stem cell transplant. All receptors come from a male patient younger than 18 who had a stem cell transplant for acute myeloid leukemia, so the T cells may come from the graft donor.

This clonotype showed up many times. The chain couples TRBV12-3 or TRBV12-4 to TRBJ2-3, with TRBD1 matching over 8 bases. This CDR3 spans 15 amino acids. V shed 3 bases and J 0 bases; nucleotides not matched to a gene: 2. This CDR3 is CASSLGQASTDTQYF. The CDR3 DNA follows: TGTGCCAGCAGTTTGGGACAGGCAAGCACAGATACGCAGTATTTT.

The chain is built from TRBV18 and TRBJ2-7; D remains ambiguous. V lost 5 bases, J lost 2 bases, and 13 bases lay in between. CDR3 size: 14 residues. The germline CDR1 and CDR2 sequences are KGHSH and LQKENI. CDR3 residues: CASSSQTLTYEQYF. In DNA form, the CDR3 reads TGTGCCAGCTCATCACAGACACTTACCTACGAGCAGTACTTC.

This clonotype was recorded a few times. J is TRBJ2-1 and V is TRBV4-1, with unresolved D. The V end lost 0 bases, the J end lost 4 bases, and 16 bases lay between the germline ends. This CDR3 has 17 amino acids. Per the germline V gene, CDR1 is MGHRA and CDR2 is YSYEKL. DNA for the CDR3: TGCGCCAGCAGCCAAGATACTTGGGCTAGATTATACAATGAGCAGTTCTTC. It yields the protein CASSQDTWARLYNEQFF.

For the CDR3, the DNA is TGTGCCAGTAGTACTGGACAGGGTTGGACCGGGGAGCTGTTTTTT. Translation: CASSTGQGWTGELFF. This sequence joins TRBV19 and TRBJ2-2, with 8 bases matching TRBD1. Looked up from germline, CDR1 is LNHDA and CDR2 is SQIVND (reference sequence). This CDR3 has 15 amino acids. V gave up 4 bases and J gave up 5 bases; unmatched junction bases: 6.

This clonotype was found many times. The J gene is TRBJ2-7, the V gene TRBV4-3, with D unresolved. Germline V lookup: CDR1 LGHNA, CDR2 YSLEER. The V and J ends lost 0 bases and 0 bases respectively, with 9 bases between them. CDR3 size: 15 residues. The CDR3 nucleotides read TGCGCCAGCAGCCAAGATACCCTAGTCTCCTACGAGCAGTACTTC. As protein: CASSQDTLVSYEQYF.

There are a few counts of this clonotype. The rearrangement uses TRBV12-3 or TRBV12-4 and TRBJ2-4; 12 bases agree with TRBD2. Trimming removed 6 bases from V and 3 bases from J; junction bases left unmatched: 6. The CDR3 spans 16 residues. The CDR3 loop is CASRATSGRIKNIQYF. CDR3 coding DNA: TGTGCCAGCAGGGCGACTAGCGGGAGAATCAAAAACATTCAGTACTTC.

The V gene is TRBV28, the J gene TRBJ1-1; no clear D gene. Germline V gene sequence: CDR1 MDHEN, CDR2 SYDVKM. This CDR3 is built from 14 residues. V lost 6 bases to trimming and J lost 1 base, with 12 bases between them. The DNA for the CDR3 is TGTGCCAGCAGGCAACACCTAAAGAACACTGAAGCTTTCTTT. Translation gives CASRQHLKNTEAFF.

J is TRBJ1-1 and V is TRBV7-8; no firm D call. The CDR3 has 11 amino acids. The germline V gene encodes CDR1 SGHVS and CDR2 FQNEAQ. The V end was cut by 4 bases, the J end by 9 bases, with 9 bases between. In nucleotides, the CDR3 is TGTGCCAGCAGCTCCTCACCCCAAGCTTTCTTT. It specifies CASSSSPQAFF.

The J gene is TRBJ2-2, the V gene TRBV27, with TRBD2 matching 10 bases. The V gene end was trimmed by 2 bases and the J gene end by 6 bases; junction bases not matched to a gene: 9. Germline V lookup: CDR1 MNHEY, CDR2 SMNVEV (reference sequence). The CDR3 totals 17 residues. The CDR3, as DNA: TGTGCCAGCAGTTTACCCCTTCTAGCGGGAGATCCCGGGGAGCTGTTTTTT. Its translation: CASSLPLLAGDPGELFF.

This chain links TRBV7-8 with TRBJ1-5, with 7 nucleotides matching TRBD1. V shed 1 base, J shed 1 base, and the junction held 4 bases outside the gene matches. Germline V gene lookup returns CDR1 SGHVS and CDR2 FQNEAQ. This CDR3 comprises 16 residues. Here the CDR3 DNA reads TGTGCCAGCAGCTTAGTTTGGGGACAGAGCAATCAGCCCCAGCATTTT. As protein: CASSLVWGQSNQPQHF.

The rearrangement links TRBV6-2 or TRBV6-3 to TRBJ2-7; TRBD2 matches at 10 bases. Germline V gene data show CDR1 as MNHEY and CDR2 as SVGEGT. The V gene end was trimmed by 5 bases and the J gene end by 4 bases; junction bases not matched to a gene: 8. The CDR3 sequence is 15 residues long. The DNA of the CDR3 is TGTGCCAGCAGTCGGACGGGACTAGCGCCTTACGAGCAGTACTTC. This gives the protein CASSRTGLAPYEQYF.

In this sample, this clonotype turned up a few times. The rearrangement joins TRBV28 to TRBJ1-5; D perhaps matches TRBD1 (6 bases). Germline CDR1 is MDHEN and CDR2 is SYDVKM. The CDR3 length is 14 residues. The V and J ends lost 5 bases and 3 bases respectively, with 11 bases between them. CDR3 coding DNA: TGTGCCAGCAGTCTTCACAGGGTCAATCAGCCCCAGCATTTT. Translated, it gives CASSLHRVNQPQHF.

This clonotype has a count of ten or more. The V call is TRBV12-3 or TRBV12-4, the J call TRBJ1-1; TRBD1 agrees at 7 bases. The ends lost 3 bases at V and 4 bases at J; junction bases unmatched: 5. The CDR3 totals 14 residues. DNA for the CDR3: TGTGCCAGCAGTTTTGGAACAGGGGCCACTGAAGCTTTCTTT. Protein sequence: CASSFGTGATEAFF.

This clonotype turned up a few times. The chain employs TRBV7-6 and TRBJ2-2; D is ambiguous. The CDR3 is 17 amino acids. Per germline, CDR1 SGHVS and CDR2 FNYEAQ. Deletions cut 0 bases from V and 6 bases from J, with 17 bases between. The CDR3 coding sequence is TGTGCCAGCAGCTTAGCGCCATTAGGGCTGTCATCCGGGGAGCTGTTTTTT. Amino acids: CASSLAPLGLSSGELFF.

This clonotype was detected only a few times. The chain joins TRBV12-3 or TRBV12-4 to TRBJ1-5; D may be TRBD1 (5 bases). This CDR3 contains 14 residues. V was cut by 2 bases and J by 7 bases, with 12 bases left in between. The DNA of the CDR3 is TGTGCCAGCAGTTTAAGTGGGGGTAGCCAGCCCCAGCATTTT. Protein: CASSLSGGSQPQHF.

This rearrangement joins TRBV9 to TRBJ1-6, with D maybe TRBD1 (5 bases). Germline V gives CDR1 SGDLS, CDR2 YYNGEE. The V gene lost 3 bases and the J gene lost 5 bases, with 9 bases spanning the gap. The CDR3 contains 14 residues. The CDR3 spells CASSAGTNNSPLHF. The DNA of the CDR3 is TGTGCCAGCAGCGCCGGGACCAATAATTCACCCCTCCACTTT.

The chain carries TRBV29-1 and TRBJ2-7; 7 bases map to TRBD1. The CDR3 spans 13 residues. J was trimmed by 2 bases and V by 3 bases; bases with no gene match: 4. CDR1 and CDR2 from the germline V gene are SQVTM and ANQGSEA. The chain's CDR3 is CSVDAGGPYEQYF. The CDR3 region has the DNA TGCAGCGTTGACGCAGGGGGACCCTACGAGCAGTACTTC.

This clonotype has at least ten counts. CDR3: CATRMVDLQETQYF. For the CDR3, the DNA is TGTGCCACCAGAATGGTGGACCTGCAAGAGACCCAGTACTTC. The chain uses TRBV15 and TRBJ2-5; D gene ambiguous. Germline assignment: CDR1 LNHNV and CDR2 YYDKDF (reference sequence). The V gene lost 6 bases and the J gene lost 2 bases, with 13 bases spanning the gap. The CDR3 spans 14 residues.

This clonotype was found a few times. V and J are TRBV18 and TRBJ2-3, with D perhaps being TRBD1 or TRBD2 (5 bases each). Trimming left V 6 bases short and J 4 bases short, with 17 bases between. The CDR3 contains 15 residues. The germline gives CDR1 KGHSH, CDR2 LQKENI. The CDR3 sequence is CASSGAGSPADTQYF. In DNA form, the CDR3 reads TGTGCCAGCTCCGGGGCCGGGTCCCCCGCAGATACGCAGTATTTT.

This rearrangement joins TRBV20-1 to TRBJ2-2; 8 bases map to TRBD1. The V gene end was trimmed by 3 bases and the J gene end by 6 bases; junction bases not matched to a gene: 9. The CDR3 is made up of 15 amino acids. The germline V gene has CDR1 DFQATT and CDR2 SNEGSKA (reference sequence). The CDR3 DNA reads as TGCAGTGCTAGTCGGTCAGGGGGCTGGGCCGGGGAGCTGTTTTTT. Its protein is CSASRSGGWAGELFF.

This clonotype came up many times. The chain links TRBV20-1 to TRBJ2-1; the D is unclear. CDR3 length: 10 residues. Germline V gives CDR1 DFQATT, CDR2 SNEGSKA (reference sequence). Trimming cost V 3 bases and J 4 bases, with 1 base left between them. The CDR3 bases are TGCAGTGCTAGGTACAATGAGCAGTTCTTC. Translated: CSARYNEQFF.

The chain couples TRBV10-3 to TRBJ2-7, with 7 bases fitting TRBD1. Looked up from germline, CDR1 is ENHRY and CDR2 is SYGVKD. The CDR3 runs to 15 residues. The J segment lost 1 base and the V segment lost 6 bases, leaving 9 bases of the junction unmatched. In DNA form, the CDR3 reads TGTGCCATCAGCGCCTTCCGGGACAGTTCCTACGAGCAGTACTTC. Its translation: CAISAFRDSSYEQYF.

This clonotype turned up a few times. The genes are TRBV29-1 and TRBJ2-5; 7 nucleotides match TRBD2. The CDR3 runs 10 residues. J was trimmed by 7 bases and V by 7 bases; bases with no gene match: 3. Germline CDR1 SQVTM, CDR2 ANQGSEA. For the CDR3, the DNA is TGCAGCGGTTGGGAGGGGACCCAGTACTTC. Translation gives CSGWEGTQYF.

The rearrangement joins TRBV6-5 to TRBJ2-7; 7 bases align to TRBD1. Per germline, CDR1 MNHEY and CDR2 SVGAGI. The CDR3 contains 15 residues. V shed 2 bases and J 3 bases; nucleotides not matched to a gene: 7. CDR3 sequence (DNA): TGTGCCAGCAGTTACCTCGGGACAGAGTTCTACGAGCAGTACTTC. This sequence encodes CASSYLGTEFYEQYF.

In its sample, this clonotype was seen many times. The CDR3 DNA reads as TGTGCCAGCAGTAGACCGCGGTTAGAGGTAAAAAACATTCAGTACTTC. As protein: CASSRPRLEVKNIQYF. V and J are TRBV28 and TRBJ2-4; D is unclear. CDR3 length equals 16 residues. Germline V gives CDR1 MDHEN, CDR2 SYDVKM. V lost 5 bases and J lost 4, with 18 bases in between.

The V call is TRBV20-1, the J call TRBJ2-1; the D is unclear. The CDR3 is made up of 14 amino acids. V was cut by 0 bases and J by 4 bases, with 10 bases left in between. Germline values: CDR1 DFQATT, CDR2 SNEGSKA (reference sequence). In DNA form, the CDR3 reads TGCAGTGCTAGAGATCAGTGGGTATACAATGAGCAGTTCTTC. Its translation is CSARDQWVYNEQFF.

Written as DNA, the CDR3 is TGCAGCGTCGGGGCCGGGGGCCTTCGACGCAGCTATGGCTACACCTTC. Encoded protein: CSVGAGGLRRSYGYTF. The chain is built from TRBV29-1 and TRBJ1-2; TRBD1 is a possible D gene (6 bases). The germline gives CDR1 SQVTM, CDR2 ANQGSEA. Trimming removed 6 bases from V and 4 bases from J, with 24 bases in between. There are 16 residues in the CDR3.

This clonotype was recorded at least ten times. The chain has TRBV20-1 and TRBJ2-7; D gene unclear. Germline CDR1 is DFQATT and CDR2 is SNEGSKA (reference sequence). V was pared by 7 bases and J by 3 bases, with 19 bases between. The CDR3 is 14 residues long. CDR3 bases: TGCAGTGTCCCCCGTTCCCCTCCTCGCTACGAGCAGTACTTC. It encodes CSVPRSPPRYEQYF.